The source of this T cell receptor (beta chain) is a study of CD8+CD57+ T cells in acquired aplastic anemia. For this clonotype: Its specificity is unknown.

Findings and caveats of the study: No significant patient-versus-control difference appeared in CD8+ Simpson's diversity.

CDR3 length: 16 residues. Trimming shortened V by 2 bases and J by 4 bases, and 16 bases separated the two germline ends. Per the germline V gene, CDR1 is MGHDK and CDR2 is SYGVNS. Profiling that covered TCR beta VDJ and CDR3 relied on genomic DNA as its template. MiXCR was run by TCRdb on the reads, yielding one entry per CDR3 protein. The data hold 250,000 to 350,000 distinct CDR3 sequences, with 56% observed a single time. Material: sorted CD4+, CD8+, or CD8+CD57+ T cells (not recorded which) from PBMCs. This chain connects TRBV25-1 to TRBJ2-3, with D possibly TRBD1 on 5 matching bases. This TCR came from a human donor with severe aplastic anemia or a healthy control (not recorded which). In nucleotides, the CDR3 is TGTGCCAGCAGTGAAGTTGGGTGGCTCAGGGCAGATACGCAGTATTTT. The encoded protein is CASSEVGWLRADTQYF.